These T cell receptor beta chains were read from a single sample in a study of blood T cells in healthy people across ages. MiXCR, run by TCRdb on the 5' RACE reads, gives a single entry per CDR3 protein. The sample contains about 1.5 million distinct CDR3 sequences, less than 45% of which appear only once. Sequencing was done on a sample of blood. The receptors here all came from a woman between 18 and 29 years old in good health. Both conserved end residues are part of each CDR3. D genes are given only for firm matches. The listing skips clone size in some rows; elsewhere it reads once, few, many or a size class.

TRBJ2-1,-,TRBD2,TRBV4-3,CASSQQRGAYNEQFF,TGCGCCAGCAGCCAACAGCGGGGAGCCTACAATGAGCAGTTCTTC
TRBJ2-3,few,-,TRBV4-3,CAGSQGGADTDTQYF,TGCGCCGGCAGCCAAGGGGGGGCCGACACAGATACGCAGTATTTT
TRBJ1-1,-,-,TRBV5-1,CASSPPRTENTEAFF,TGCGCCAGCAGCCCCCCCCGGACCGAGAACACTGAAGCTTTCTTT
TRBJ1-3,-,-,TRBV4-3,CASSQDTGLRNTIYF,TGCGCCAGCAGCCAAGATACGGGACTCAGAAACACCATATATTTT
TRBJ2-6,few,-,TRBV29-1,CSVEKGEGANVLTF,TGCAGCGTTGAGAAAGGGGAGGGGGCCAACGTCCTGACTTTC
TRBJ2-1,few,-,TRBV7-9,CASSPRRNNEQFF,TGTGCCAGCAGCCCCAGACGCAACAATGAGCAGTTCTTC
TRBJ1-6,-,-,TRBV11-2,CASSPHPGRRNSPLHF,TGTGCCAGCAGCCCCCATCCGGGACGAAGAAATTCACCCCTCCACTTT
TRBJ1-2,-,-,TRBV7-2,CASSLGLGGPNYGYTF,TGTGCCAGCAGCTTGGGATTAGGGGGTCCCAACTATGGCTACACCTTC
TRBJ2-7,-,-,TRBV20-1,CSARVTRGSTYEQYF,TGCAGTGCTAGAGTTACCAGGGGAAGTACCTACGAGCAGTACTTC
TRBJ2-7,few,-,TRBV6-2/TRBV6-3,CASGFARTYEQYF,TGTGCCAGCGGATTCGCTCGGACCTACGAGCAGTACTTC
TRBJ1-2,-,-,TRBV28,CASTVGGNSYGYTF,TGTGCCAGCACTGTGGGGGGCAATAGCTATGGCTACACCTTC